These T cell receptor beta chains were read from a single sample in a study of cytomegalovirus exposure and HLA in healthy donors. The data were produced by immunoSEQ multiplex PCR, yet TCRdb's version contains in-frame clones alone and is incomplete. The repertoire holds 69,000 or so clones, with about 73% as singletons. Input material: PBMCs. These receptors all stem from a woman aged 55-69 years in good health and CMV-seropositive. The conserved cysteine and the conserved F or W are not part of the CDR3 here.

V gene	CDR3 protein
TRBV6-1	ASSEPGYTQY
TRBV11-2	ASSPRTSGGAPETQY
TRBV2	ASSEISGTGAIVAF
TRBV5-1	ASSSSTGGAAGYT
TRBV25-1	ASSEDGGNYQPQH
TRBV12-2	ASREKGRGINYGYT
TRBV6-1	ASSATVGGATPTNEKLF
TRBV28	ASSLRGQGADGYT
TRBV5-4	ASSLLAGGLHEQY
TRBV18	ASSPRDSNYGYT
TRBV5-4	ASTGTLLDTEAF
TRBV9	ASSVRAGQGLHEQF
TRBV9	ASSDIRLAGGLGTDTQY
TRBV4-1	ASSPQQGVESQH
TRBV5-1	ASSPGQGVEKLF
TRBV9	ASSHYRRDSNNQPQH
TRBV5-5	ASSLTGSSYEQY
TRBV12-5	ASGLPQTEAF
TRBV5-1	ASRNPGGAGETQY
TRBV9	ASSGTGKGLF
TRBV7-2	ASMSGNTIY
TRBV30	AWTGTSIGTDTQY
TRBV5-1	ASSLRTSGGTGELF
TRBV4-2	ASSPQGGETQY
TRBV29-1	SVEVGGAKNIQY
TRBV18	ASSPDRVNTEAF
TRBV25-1	ASRDRGPNTEAF
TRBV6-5	ASSYVGAPGFT
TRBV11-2	ASSHFPGNPGANVLT
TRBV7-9	ASSQTGLVVRMNTEAF
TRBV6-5	ASSYVPRGVNSPLH
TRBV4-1	ASSQKTAGVYGYT
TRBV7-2	ASSYGSARNEKLF
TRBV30	AWSLEAGSPLH
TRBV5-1	ASSLDRAYTGELF
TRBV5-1	ASSLGAANYNEQF
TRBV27	ASSLSPGAGTEAF
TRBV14	ASSQGFGGGGNTEAF
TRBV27	ASRLGIDSNQPQH
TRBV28	ATRAVNYGYT
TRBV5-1	ASSSSGQGGTDTQY